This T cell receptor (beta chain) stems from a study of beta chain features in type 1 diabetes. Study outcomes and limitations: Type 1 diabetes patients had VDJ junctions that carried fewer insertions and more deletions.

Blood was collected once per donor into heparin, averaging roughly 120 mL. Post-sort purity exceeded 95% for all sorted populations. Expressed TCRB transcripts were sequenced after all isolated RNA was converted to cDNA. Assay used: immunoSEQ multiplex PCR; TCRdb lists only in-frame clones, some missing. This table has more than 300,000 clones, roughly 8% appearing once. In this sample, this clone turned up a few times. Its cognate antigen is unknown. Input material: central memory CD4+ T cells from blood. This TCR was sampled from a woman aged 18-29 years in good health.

The CDR3 DNA sequence: TGCAGTGCTAGTTCTGGGCAGCCCCAGCATTTT. This encodes CSASSGQPQHF. V is TRBV20-1 and J is TRBJ1-5, with no clear D. V gave up 3 bases and J gave up 7 bases, with 7 bases separating them. This CDR3 is 11 amino acids long. Germline CDR1 is DFQATT and CDR2 is SNEGSKA (reference sequence).